These 16 T cell receptor beta chains were all obtained from the same sample, sequenced in a study of cytotoxic CD8 clonotypes in ibrutinib-treated CLL (dated by TCRdb to about 2021). Libraries were prepared through the immunoSEQ multiplex PCR assay. Not all clones reach the TCRdb copy of this immuneACCESS table, which keeps in-frame sequences only. Checked studies attribute under half of the gap to unresolved V genes and leave the rest unexplained. Across this sample there are some 300,000 clones, with about 77% seen only once. Together, the top ten hold 6.5% to 8% of the sample. The sequencing used PBMCs, collected before ibrutinib treatment. The receptors shown here come from a human donor with chronic lymphocytic leukemia.

This rearrangement joins TRBV5-1 to TRBJ2-1; D may be TRBD2 (5 bases). V lost 0 bases and J lost 4, with 14 bases in between. Germline loops: CDR1 SGHRS, CDR2 YFSETQ. This CDR3 is 16 amino acids long. The CDR3 DNA follows: TGCGCCAGCAGCTTGGATCCAGCGGTATCATACAATGAGCAGTTCTTC. It specifies CASSLDPAVSYNEQFF.

V and J are TRBV7-9 and TRBJ2-3, with 9 bases identical to TRBD2. Germline values: CDR1 SEHNR, CDR2 FQNEAQ (reference sequence). The V segment lost 5 bases and the J segment 10 bases; nucleotides outside the gene matches: 13. The CDR3 sequence is 15 residues long. The DNA for the CDR3 is TGTGCCAGCAGCAAAGGGGACGGTAGCGGGAGTGCGCAGTATTTT. The encoded protein is CASSKGDGSGSAQYF.

The rearrangement joins TRBV7-3 to TRBJ2-1, with D perhaps matching TRBD2 (6 bases). Germline assignment: CDR1 SGHTA and CDR2 FQGTGA. The CDR3 runs to 15 residues. Trimming took 0 bases from V and 3 from J, leaving 9 bases between them. CDR3 amino acids: CASSLTGAGYNEQFF. CDR3 bases: TGTGCCAGCAGCTTAACGGGAGCGGGCTACAATGAGCAGTTCTTC.

V and J are TRBV4-2 and TRBJ2-7, with 7 nucleotides matching TRBD2. V lost 4 bases to trimming and J lost 3 bases; unmatched junction nucleotides: 12. Germline V lookup: CDR1 LGHNA, CDR2 YNFKEQ. CDR3 length equals 16 residues. This CDR3 is CASSRRDGGRVYEQYF. The CDR3 nucleotides are TGTGCCAGCAGCCGCCGTGATGGCGGGAGAGTCTACGAGCAGTACTTC.

The chain has TRBV10-1 and TRBJ2-4, with 7 bases lining up with TRBD2. Germline V lookup: CDR1 WNHNN, CDR2 SYGVQD (reference sequence). The CDR3 is 13 amino acids. V lost 2 bases and J lost 8; bases outside the gene matches: 3. CDR3 protein: CASSEKRDDIQYF. CDR3 coding DNA: TGCGCCAGCAGTGAGAAGCGGGACGACATTCAGTACTTC.

V gene TRBV4-3 combines with J gene TRBJ2-5, with D possibly matching TRBD2 (6 bases). Germline loops: CDR1 LGHNA, CDR2 YSLEER. V was shortened by 0 bases and J by 3 bases, with 20 bases between the two germline ends. The CDR3 length is 18 residues. For the CDR3, the DNA is TGCGCCAGCAGCCAAGATCTTGGGAATAGCGGTTTTAAAGAGACCCAGTACTTC. It encodes CASSQDLGNSGFKETQYF.

The chain links TRBV30 to TRBJ1-2; D is unclear. Trimming took 1 base from V and 3 from J, leaving 9 bases between them. CDR3 length equals 13 residues. Looked up from germline, CDR1 is GTSNPN and CDR2 is SVGIG (reference sequence). In DNA, the CDR3 is TGTGCCTGGAGTGAAGGGAATCACTATGGCTACACCTTC. Protein sequence: CAWSEGNHYGYTF.

The gene calls are TRBV30 and TRBJ2-1; TRBD2 matches 8 bases. After removal of 2 bases from V and 0 bases from J, the junction contained 3 bases not matched to a gene. CDR1 and CDR2 (germline): GTSNPN, SVGIG (reference sequence). CDR3 length: 15 amino acids. CDR3 loop: CAWSRLANSYNEQFF. The CDR3 region has the DNA TGTGCCTGGAGTAGACTAGCGAACTCCTACAATGAGCAGTTCTTC.

The chain links TRBV7-9 to TRBJ2-1; TRBD1 or TRBD2 may be the D gene (5 bases each). CDR1 and CDR2 (germline): SEHNR, FQNEAQ (reference sequence). This CDR3 spans 13 amino acids. Trimming stripped 5 bases from V and 10 bases from J, with 15 bases between. Written as DNA, the CDR3 is TGTGCCAGCAGCGACGGACTCTGGGGGGAGCAGTTCTTC. The encoded protein is CASSDGLWGEQFF.

CDR3 residues: CASSKQGIEQFF. In DNA form, the CDR3 reads TGTGCCAGCAGCAAACAGGGGATTGAGCAGTTCTTC. The rearrangement links TRBV14 to TRBJ2-1, with TRBD1 matching 7 bases. The CDR3 is 12 residues long. With 5 bases clipped from V and 9 bases from J, the junction kept 4 bases outside the gene matches. Germline CDR1 and CDR2: SGHDN and FVKESK.

The CDR3: CASSLSTGPPVTQYF. The CDR3 DNA follows: TGTGCCAGCAGTTTATCGACAGGGCCCCCGGTGACCCAGTACTTC. The V and J genes are TRBV27 and TRBJ2-5; 7 nucleotides line up with TRBD1. The CDR3 has 15 amino acids. V lost 0 bases and J lost 7; bases outside the gene matches: 8. Germline CDR1 MNHEY, CDR2 SMNVEV (reference sequence).

The chain links TRBV14 to TRBJ2-3, with D maybe TRBD1 (5 bases). The CDR3 sequence is 16 residues long. V lost 1 base and J 3 bases, leaving 14 bases between the germline ends. Germline values: CDR1 SGHDN, CDR2 FVKESK. Here the CDR3 reads CASSQVAGHLTDTQYF. CDR3 in DNA: TGTGCCAGCAGCCAAGTAGCAGGGCATCTGACAGATACGCAGTATTTT.

This chain links TRBV5-6 with TRBJ1-5; TRBD1 matches 8 bases. V trimming: 4 bases; J trimming: 5 bases; junction bases outside the gene matches: 8. The CDR3 length is 15 residues. CDR1 and CDR2 (germline): SGHDT, YYEEEE. CDR3 protein: CASSQWDRTDQPQHF. CDR3 coding DNA: TGTGCCAGCAGCCAGTGGGACAGGACCGATCAGCCCCAGCATTTT.

Of note for this clone: Other nucleotide sequences in the sample specify the same CDR3. This chain connects TRBV7-2 to TRBJ2-7; D perhaps matches TRBD2 (5 bases). This CDR3 contains 13 residues. Trimming stripped 4 bases from V and 3 bases from J, with 10 bases between. In germline, CDR1 is SGHTA, CDR2 FQGNSA. The CDR3 DNA reads as TGTGCCAGCAGCTCCCTAGCTGGCTACGAGCAGTACTTC. As protein: CASSSLAGYEQYF.

The chain uses TRBV6-1 and TRBJ2-5, with D uncertain. Matching the DNA end better, TRBJ2-7 makes the J call doubtful. This CDR3 is built from 12 residues. Germline V CDR1 and CDR2: MNHNS, SASEGT. CDR3 nucleotide sequence: TGTGCCAGCAGTGAGGTGGCCTACGAGCAGTACTTC. As protein: CASSEVAYEQYF.

The J gene is TRBJ2-3, the V gene TRBV4-3; possibly TRBD2 for D (5 bases). Germline V gene data show CDR1 as LGHNA and CDR2 as YSLEER. The CDR3 extends over 15 amino acids. Deletions cut 4 bases from V and 1 base from J, with 12 bases between. This CDR3 is CASSPGGLGTDTQYF. The CDR3 DNA is TGCGCCAGCAGCCCCGGAGGACTTGGCACAGATACGCAGTATTTT.